Sequencing of this T cell receptor (beta chain) was carried out in a study of cytomegalovirus exposure and HLA in healthy donors. Across the study: Researchers found that approximately 77% of about 400 genotyped donors fell within the Caucasian-associated ancestry cluster. Study outcomes and limitations: Productive status was seen about 90% or about 30% of the time for most TCR beta V segments in an earlier analysis. Among the CMV-associated chains, three were confirmed in vitro as specific for CMV antigens. Some TCR beta chains (164 of them) were listed as cytomegalovirus-associated.

On this clone itself: Its antigen remains unknown.

The PCR used 60 Vbeta and 13 Jbeta primers. The assay was immunoSEQ multiplex PCR, and TCRdb's table has in-frame clones only and misses some. The table includes approximately 77,000 clones, around 76% detected once. V gave up 3 bases and J gave up 0 bases; unmatched junction bases: 2. In germline, CDR1 is KGHSH, CDR2 LQKENI. This CDR3 comprises 15 residues. This receptor was taken from a male donor in good health and CMV-seropositive. The chain has TRBV18 and TRBJ1-3; 7 bases agree with TRBD1. Sequencing input: PBMCs. CDR3: CASSPGTASGNTIYF. In DNA form, the CDR3 reads TGTGCCAGCTCACCTGGGACAGCCTCTGGAAACACCATATATTTT. The variable domain in full, with the rest retrieved from reference TRBV18 and TRBJ1-3, is NAGVMQNPRHLVRRRGQEARLRCSPMKGHSHVYWYRQLPEEGLKFMVYLQKENIIDESGMPKERFSAEFPKEGPSILRIQQVVRGDSAAYFCASSPGTASGNTIYFGEGSWLTVV.